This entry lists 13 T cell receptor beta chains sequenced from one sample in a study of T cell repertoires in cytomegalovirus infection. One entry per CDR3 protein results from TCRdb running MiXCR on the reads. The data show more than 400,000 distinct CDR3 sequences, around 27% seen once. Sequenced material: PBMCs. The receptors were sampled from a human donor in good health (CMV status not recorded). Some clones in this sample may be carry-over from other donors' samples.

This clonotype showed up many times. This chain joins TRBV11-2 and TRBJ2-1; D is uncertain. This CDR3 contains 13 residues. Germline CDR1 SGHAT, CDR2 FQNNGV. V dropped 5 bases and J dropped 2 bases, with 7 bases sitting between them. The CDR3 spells CASSPTTYNEQFF. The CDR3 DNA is TGTGCCAGCAGCCCCACTACCTACAATGAGCAGTTCTTC.

The chain's CDR3 is CASSLWTGGAGKLFF. The CDR3 nucleotides read TGTGCCAGCAGCTTATGGACAGGGGGGGCGGGAAAACTGTTTTTT. The chain recombines TRBV7-2 with TRBJ1-4; 10 nucleotides match TRBD1. The CDR3 totals 15 residues. The germline CDR1 and CDR2 sequences are SGHTA and FQGNSA. V dropped 2 bases and J dropped 10; count of bases not matched to a gene: 7.

In nucleotides, the CDR3 is TGTGCCAGCAGTGATGTGACTAAAACCTACGAGCAGTACTTC. Translating it yields CASSDVTKTYEQYF. V is TRBV25-1 and J is TRBJ2-7, with D possibly matching TRBD2 (5 bases). Trimming shortened V by 3 bases and J by 2 bases, and 11 bases separated the two germline ends. The CDR3 runs to 14 residues. Germline CDR1 MGHDK, CDR2 SYGVNS.

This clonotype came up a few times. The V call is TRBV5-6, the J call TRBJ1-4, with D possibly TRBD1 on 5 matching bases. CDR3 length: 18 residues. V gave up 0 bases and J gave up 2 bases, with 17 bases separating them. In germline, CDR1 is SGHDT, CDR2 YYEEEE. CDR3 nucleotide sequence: TGTGCCAGCAGCTTGGTGGGGCAGGAAGTAGCGACTAATGAAAAACTGTTTTTT. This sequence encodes CASSLVGQEVATNEKLFF.

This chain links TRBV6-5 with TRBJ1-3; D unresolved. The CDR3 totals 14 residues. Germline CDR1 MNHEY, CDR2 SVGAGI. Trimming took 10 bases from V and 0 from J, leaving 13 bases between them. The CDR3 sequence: CATKDGTSGNTIYF. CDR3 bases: TGTGCCACCAAGGACGGCACCTCTGGAAACACCATATATTTT.

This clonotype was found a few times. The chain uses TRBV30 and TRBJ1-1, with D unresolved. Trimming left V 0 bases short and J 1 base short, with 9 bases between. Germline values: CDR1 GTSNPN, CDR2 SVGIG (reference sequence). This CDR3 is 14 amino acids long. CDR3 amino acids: CAWSVKGPNTEAFF. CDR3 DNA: TGTGCCTGGAGTGTTAAGGGCCCGAACACTGAAGCTTTCTTT. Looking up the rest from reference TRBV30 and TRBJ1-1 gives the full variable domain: SQTIHQWPATLVQPVGSPLSLECTVEGTSNPNLYWYRQAAGRGLQLLFYSVGIGQISSEVPQNLSASRPQDRQFILSSKKLLLSDSGFYLCAWSVKGPNTEAFFGQGTRLTVV.

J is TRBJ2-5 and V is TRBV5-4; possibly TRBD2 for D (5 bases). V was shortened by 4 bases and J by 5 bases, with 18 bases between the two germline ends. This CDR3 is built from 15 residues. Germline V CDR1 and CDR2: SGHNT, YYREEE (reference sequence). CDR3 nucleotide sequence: TGTGCCAGCAGCCCTGTCGGGAACGCGGGTGAGACCCAGTACTTC. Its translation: CASSPVGNAGETQYF.

Here the CDR3 DNA reads TGTGCCAGCAGTTCAACGACTAGCGGGAGTGGGAACACCGGGGAGCTGTTTTTT. Amino acid sequence: CASSSTTSGSGNTGELFF. V usage is TRBV12-3 or TRBV12-4 and J usage is TRBJ2-2, with 12 nucleotides matching TRBD2. This CDR3 comprises 18 residues. V lost 4 bases, J lost 1 base, and 7 bases stayed unmatched.

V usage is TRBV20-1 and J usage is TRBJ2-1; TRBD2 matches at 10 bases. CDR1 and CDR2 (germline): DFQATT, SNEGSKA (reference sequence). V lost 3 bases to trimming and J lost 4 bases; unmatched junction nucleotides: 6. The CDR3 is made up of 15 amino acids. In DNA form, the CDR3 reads TGCAGTGCTAGTAAGCGGGAGGGCCGTTACAATGAGCAGTTCTTC. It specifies CSASKREGRYNEQFF.

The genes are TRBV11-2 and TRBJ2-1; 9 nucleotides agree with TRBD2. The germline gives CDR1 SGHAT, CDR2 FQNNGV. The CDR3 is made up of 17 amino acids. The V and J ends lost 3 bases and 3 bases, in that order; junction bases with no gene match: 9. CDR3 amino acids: CASSLARLADNYNEQFF. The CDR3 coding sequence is TGTGCCAGCAGCTTGGCCCGACTAGCGGATAACTACAATGAGCAGTTCTTC.

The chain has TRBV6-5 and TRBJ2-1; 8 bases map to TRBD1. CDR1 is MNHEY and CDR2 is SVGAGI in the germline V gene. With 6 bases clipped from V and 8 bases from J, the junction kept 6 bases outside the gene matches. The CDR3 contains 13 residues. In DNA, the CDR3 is TGTGCCAGCAGATTAGGACAGGGCCATGAGCAGTTCTTC. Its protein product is CASRLGQGHEQFF.

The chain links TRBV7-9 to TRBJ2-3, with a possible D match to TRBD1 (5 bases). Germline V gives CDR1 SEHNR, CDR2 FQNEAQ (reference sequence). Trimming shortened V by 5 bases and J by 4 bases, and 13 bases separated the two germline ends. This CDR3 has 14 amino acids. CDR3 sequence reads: CASSQGASSDTQYF. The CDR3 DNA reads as TGTGCCAGCAGCCAGGGTGCTAGTTCAGATACGCAGTATTTT. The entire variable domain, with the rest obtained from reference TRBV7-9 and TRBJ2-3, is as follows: DTGVSQNPRHKITKRGQNVTFRCDPISEHNRLYWYRQTLGQGPEFLTYFQNEAQLEKSRLLSDRFSAERPKGSFSTLEIQRTEQGDSAMYLCASSQGASSDTQYFGPGTRLTVL.

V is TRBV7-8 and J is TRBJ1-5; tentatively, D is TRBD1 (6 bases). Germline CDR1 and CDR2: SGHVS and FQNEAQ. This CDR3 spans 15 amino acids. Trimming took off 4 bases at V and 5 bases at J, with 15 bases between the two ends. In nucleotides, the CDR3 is TGTGCCAGCAGCTCACGCAGGGGATTGGATCAGCCCCAGCATTTT. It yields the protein CASSSRRGLDQPQHF.